A selection of T cell receptor beta chains follows, all from one sample in a study of a mutant IDH1 vaccine in newly diagnosed glioma. No antigen is known for these receptors. Measured with immunoSEQ multiplex PCR; TCRdb has only the in-frame clones, and not every one. The sample lists over 20,000 clones, roughly 78% occurring once. This sample comprised PBMCs, obtained from a glioma patient whose treatment included an IDH1 peptide vaccine. Receptors originate from a man aged 35 to 55 with glioma. The CDR3 runs from the conserved cysteine through the conserved F or W. D genes are given only for firm matches. Size is omitted from some rows. Given values are once, few, many or a class for expanded clones.

abundance: few; v_gene: TRBV12-5; d_gene: .; j_gene: TRBJ1-5; CDR3nt: TGTGCTAGTGGCTCCCAAGCTCCGGCCCAGCATTTT; CDR3aa: CASGSQAPAQHF
abundance: .; v_gene: TRBV6-6; d_gene: TRBD1; j_gene: TRBJ2-2; CDR3nt: TGTGCCAGCAGGCCTCGGACAGGGGTGAGCACCGGGGAGCTGTTTTTT; CDR3aa: CASRPRTGVSTGELFF
abundance: .; v_gene: TRBV7-9; d_gene: .; j_gene: TRBJ2-5; CDR3nt: TGTGCCAGCAGCCTTAGGCCAGCCCTGCAAGAGACCCAGTACTTC; CDR3aa: CASSLRPALQETQYF
abundance: .; v_gene: TRBV12-5; d_gene: TRBD1; j_gene: TRBJ1-4; CDR3nt: TGTGCTAGTGGAGGGGACAGGGTCAATGAAAAACTGTTTTTT; CDR3aa: CASGGDRVNEKLFF
abundance: .; v_gene: TRBV6-1; d_gene: .; j_gene: TRBJ2-3; CDR3nt: TGTGCCAGCAGTGAACAGGGGAGGTCAGATACGCAGTATTTT; CDR3aa: CASSEQGRSDTQYF
abundance: once; v_gene: TRBV27; d_gene: .; j_gene: TRBJ2-1; CDR3nt: TGTGCCAGCAGTTCGGTTAGTTACGATGAGCAGTTCTTC; CDR3aa: CASSSVSYDEQFF
abundance: .; v_gene: TRBV2; d_gene: .; j_gene: TRBJ1-2; CDR3nt: TGTGCCAGCACAGTGGTATTATCTAACTATGGCTACACCTTC; CDR3aa: CASTVVLSNYGYTF
abundance: .; v_gene: TRBV11-2; d_gene: .; j_gene: TRBJ2-3; CDR3nt: TGTGCCAGCAGCCGTAGCGGTAGCACAGATACGCAGTATTTT; CDR3aa: CASSRSGSTDTQYF
abundance: .; v_gene: TRBV7-6; d_gene: .; j_gene: TRBJ2-5; CDR3nt: TGTGCCAGCAGCATCAGGGATCGAGAGACCCAGTACTTC; CDR3aa: CASSIRDRETQYF
abundance: .; v_gene: TRBV7-6; d_gene: .; j_gene: TRBJ1-4; CDR3nt: TGTGCCAGCAGCCCCCGCCAGGGATGGGGTGAAAAACTGTTTTTT; CDR3aa: CASSPRQGWGEKLFF
abundance: once; v_gene: TRBV11-2; d_gene: .; j_gene: TRBJ2-2; CDR3nt: TGTGCCAGCAGCTTAGTTAGGGACACCGGGGAGCTGTTTTTT; CDR3aa: CASSLVRDTGELFF
abundance: .; v_gene: TRBV2; d_gene: TRBD1; j_gene: TRBJ1-2; CDR3nt: TGTGCCAGCAGTGAAGGGGCGGGACAGGGGAACTATGGCTACACCTTC; CDR3aa: CASSEGAGQGNYGYTF
abundance: .; v_gene: TRBV19; d_gene: TRBD2; j_gene: TRBJ2-1; CDR3nt: TGTGCCAGTAGTCCGGGAGGGTTGGATGAGCAGTTCTTC; CDR3aa: CASSPGGLDEQFF
abundance: .; v_gene: TRBV7-9; d_gene: .; j_gene: TRBJ2-1; CDR3nt: TGTGCCAGCAGAGAGCTCCAACAGTCCTCCAACTCCTACAATGAGCAGTTCTTC; CDR3aa: CASRELQQSSNSYNEQFF
abundance: few; v_gene: TRBV5-4; d_gene: .; j_gene: TRBJ1-1; CDR3nt: TGTGCCAGCAGCTCGGACACTGAAGCTTTCTTT; CDR3aa: CASSSDTEAFF
abundance: .; v_gene: TRBV2; d_gene: .; j_gene: TRBJ2-5; CDR3nt: TGTGCCAGCAGTGAGGGGGGAGAGACCCAGTACTTC; CDR3aa: CASSEGGETQYF
abundance: .; v_gene: TRBV29-1; d_gene: .; j_gene: TRBJ2-3; CDR3nt: TGCAGCGTTGCTCCAGGGTATACGCAGTATTTT; CDR3aa: CSVAPGYTQYF
abundance: .; v_gene: TRBV18; d_gene: .; j_gene: TRBJ1-1; CDR3nt: TGTGCCAGCTCACCGGGGGTGAACACTGAAGCTTTCTTT; CDR3aa: CASSPGVNTEAFF
abundance: .; v_gene: TRBV14; d_gene: .; j_gene: TRBJ1-2; CDR3nt: TGTGCCAGCAGCCAAGCCCCGGGATCGGGCTACACCTTC; CDR3aa: CASSQAPGSGYTF
abundance: .; v_gene: TRBV5-1; d_gene: .; j_gene: TRBJ2-2; CDR3nt: TGCGCCAGCAGCTTGGAGGGTATTGACACCGGGGAGCTGTTTTTT; CDR3aa: CASSLEGIDTGELFF
abundance: once; v_gene: TRBV10-3; d_gene: .; j_gene: TRBJ2-5; CDR3nt: TGTGCCATCAGTGATCTAGTCCCCGGCAGGGGAGAGACCCAGTACTTC; CDR3aa: CAISDLVPGRGETQYF
abundance: .; v_gene: TRBV6-4; d_gene: .; j_gene: TRBJ1-2; CDR3nt: TGTGCCAGCAGTGCCGGGACACCCGACTATGGCTACACCTTC; CDR3aa: CASSAGTPDYGYTF
abundance: .; v_gene: TRBV5-6; d_gene: .; j_gene: TRBJ1-2; CDR3nt: TGTGCCAGCAGCCTAGGGGTTCCCTATGGCTACACCTTC; CDR3aa: CASSLGVPYGYTF
abundance: .; v_gene: TRBV7-8; d_gene: TRBD2; j_gene: TRBJ2-3; CDR3nt: TGTGCCAGCAGCTTAGTCTCAGCGGGAGCTTCCACAGATACGCAGTATTTT; CDR3aa: CASSLVSAGASTDTQYF
abundance: .; v_gene: TRBV5-1; d_gene: TRBD1; j_gene: TRBJ1-3; CDR3nt: TGCGCCAGCAGCTCCCGGACCGGGACAGGGGAAGGAAACACCATATATTTT; CDR3aa: CASSSRTGTGEGNTIYF
abundance: .; v_gene: TRBV11-2; d_gene: .; j_gene: TRBJ1-2; CDR3nt: TGTGCCAGCAGCTTTGGGGGAGACCCTGTTAGTAGCTACACCTTC; CDR3aa: CASSFGGDPVSSYTF
abundance: .; v_gene: TRBV6-1; d_gene: TRBD2; j_gene: TRBJ2-5; CDR3nt: TGTGCCAGCAATATAGCGGGAGAGTACCAAGAGACCCAGTACTTC; CDR3aa: CASNIAGEYQETQYF
abundance: .; v_gene: TRBV6-6; d_gene: TRBD2; j_gene: TRBJ2-2; CDR3nt: TGTGCCAGCAGTCAGAATAGCGGGAGGGTCCCCGGGGAGCTGTTTTTT; CDR3aa: CASSQNSGRVPGELFF
abundance: .; v_gene: TRBV11-2; d_gene: TRBD2; j_gene: TRBJ2-5; CDR3nt: TGTGCCAGCAGCTTAGTTGGCGGGGGGGGTCAAGAGACCCAGTACTTC; CDR3aa: CASSLVGGGGQETQYF
abundance: .; v_gene: TRBV19; d_gene: .; j_gene: TRBJ2-1; CDR3nt: TGTGCCAGTAGTATGGGTCGAAATGAGCAGTTCTTC; CDR3aa: CASSMGRNEQFF
abundance: few; v_gene: TRBV27; d_gene: .; j_gene: TRBJ2-1; CDR3nt: TGTGCCAGCAGTATCCGACGTATGGATGAGCAGTTCTTC; CDR3aa: CASSIRRMDEQFF
abundance: .; v_gene: TRBV7-2; d_gene: .; j_gene: TRBJ2-5; CDR3nt: TGTGCCAGCAGCTTGACACCGTACCAAGAGACCCAGTACTTC; CDR3aa: CASSLTPYQETQYF
abundance: .; v_gene: TRBV5-6; d_gene: TRBD1; j_gene: TRBJ1-4; CDR3nt: TGTGCCAGCAGGAGGAGATCCGGGACAGTGAATGAAAAACTGTTTTTT; CDR3aa: CASRRRSGTVNEKLFF
abundance: .; v_gene: TRBV6-1; d_gene: .; j_gene: TRBJ1-5; CDR3nt: TGTGCCAGCCAACCGGGGGGCGGCAATCAGCCCCAGCATTTT; CDR3aa: CASQPGGGNQPQHF
abundance: .; v_gene: TRBV27; d_gene: TRBD2; j_gene: TRBJ2-1; CDR3nt: TGTGCCAGCAAGGTCGGGACTAGCGGTTACAATGAGCAGTTCTTC; CDR3aa: CASKVGTSGYNEQFF
abundance: .; v_gene: TRBV11-2; d_gene: .; j_gene: TRBJ2-7; CDR3nt: TGTGCCAGCAGCTTAACGTTGGCCGGGACGTTCTACGAGCAGTACTTC; CDR3aa: CASSLTLAGTFYEQYF
abundance: .; v_gene: TRBV11-2; d_gene: .; j_gene: TRBJ2-1; CDR3nt: TGTGCCAGCAGCTTAGGTGAGGAGGCTTGGATCTGGTCCTACAATGAGCAGTTCTTC; CDR3aa: CASSLGEEAWIWSYNEQFF
abundance: few; v_gene: TRBV19; d_gene: .; j_gene: TRBJ2-1; CDR3nt: TGTGCCAGTAGTATCTCGATTGTCTCCTACAATGAGCAGTTCTTC; CDR3aa: CASSISIVSYNEQFF
abundance: once; v_gene: TRBV7-9; d_gene: TRBD1; j_gene: TRBJ2-7; CDR3nt: TGTGCCAGCAGCGGGGACAGGTCCTACGAGCAGTACTTC; CDR3aa: CASSGDRSYEQYF
abundance: .; v_gene: TRBV7-2; d_gene: .; j_gene: TRBJ1-6; CDR3nt: TGTGCCAGCAGCTTAGCGACATCCTCAACCAATTCACCCCTCCACTTT; CDR3aa: CASSLATSSTNSPLHF
abundance: .; v_gene: TRBV11-2; d_gene: .; j_gene: TRBJ2-4; CDR3nt: TGTGCCAGCAGCTTAGCGGGAGAATACATTCAGTACTTC; CDR3aa: CASSLAGEYIQYF
abundance: .; v_gene: TRBV4-3; d_gene: .; j_gene: TRBJ2-1; CDR3nt: TGCGCCAGCAGCCACCTCACAGGGAGTTCCTACAATGAGCAGTTCTTC; CDR3aa: CASSHLTGSSYNEQFF
abundance: .; v_gene: TRBV7-9; d_gene: TRBD2; j_gene: TRBJ2-1; CDR3nt: TGTGCCAGCAGGGGGACTAGCGGGAGACGCCTTGAGCAGTTCTTC; CDR3aa: CASRGTSGRRLEQFF
abundance: few; v_gene: TRBV27; d_gene: .; j_gene: TRBJ1-1; CDR3nt: TGTGCCAGCAGTTCCGCAAGGGGCAGGATGAACACTGAAGCTTTCTTT; CDR3aa: CASSSARGRMNTEAFF
abundance: .; v_gene: TRBV19; d_gene: TRBD1; j_gene: TRBJ1-3; CDR3nt: TGTGCCAGTAGTATCTTAGGGACAGGGTCCTCTGGAAACACCATATATTTT; CDR3aa: CASSILGTGSSGNTIYF
abundance: .; v_gene: TRBV5-4; d_gene: .; j_gene: TRBJ1-1; CDR3nt: TGTGCCAGCAGCTTGGGACTTAGGAACACTGAAGCTTTCTTT; CDR3aa: CASSLGLRNTEAFF
abundance: few; v_gene: TRBV6-6; d_gene: .; j_gene: TRBJ1-1; CDR3nt: TGTGCCAGCAGTTTACTCGGGAGAGGGAACACTGAAGCTTTCTTT; CDR3aa: CASSLLGRGNTEAFF
abundance: .; v_gene: TRBV18; d_gene: .; j_gene: TRBJ2-1; CDR3nt: TGTGCCAGCTCGCCACCTGGGAATGAGCAGTTCTTC; CDR3aa: CASSPPGNEQFF
abundance: .; v_gene: TRBV19; d_gene: .; j_gene: TRBJ1-5; CDR3nt: TGTGCCAGTAGTACAGACGGGGGGTCCGGGGATCAGCCCCAGCATTTT; CDR3aa: CASSTDGGSGDQPQHF
abundance: few; v_gene: TRBV5-1; d_gene: TRBD1; j_gene: TRBJ2-5; CDR3nt: TGCGCCAGCAGTTGGCAGGGGGCCAGGGAGACCCAGTACTTC; CDR3aa: CASSWQGARETQYF
abundance: .; v_gene: TRBV27; d_gene: TRBD1; j_gene: TRBJ1-3; CDR3nt: TGTGCCAGCAGAGCGACAGGGAGAGCTGGAAACACCATATATTTT; CDR3aa: CASRATGRAGNTIYF
abundance: .; v_gene: TRBV7-6; d_gene: .; j_gene: TRBJ1-1; CDR3nt: TGTGCCAGCAGCCCCATCGTAGATAACACTGAAGCTTTCTTT; CDR3aa: CASSPIVDNTEAFF
abundance: once; v_gene: TRBV5-1; d_gene: .; j_gene: TRBJ1-2; CDR3nt: TGCGCCAGCAGCTTGGTTGGGGGTCGGTATGGCTACACCTTC; CDR3aa: CASSLVGGRYGYTF
abundance: .; v_gene: TRBV18; d_gene: .; j_gene: TRBJ2-3; CDR3nt: TGTGCCAGCTCCTTTAGCACAGATACGCAGTATTTT; CDR3aa: CASSFSTDTQYF